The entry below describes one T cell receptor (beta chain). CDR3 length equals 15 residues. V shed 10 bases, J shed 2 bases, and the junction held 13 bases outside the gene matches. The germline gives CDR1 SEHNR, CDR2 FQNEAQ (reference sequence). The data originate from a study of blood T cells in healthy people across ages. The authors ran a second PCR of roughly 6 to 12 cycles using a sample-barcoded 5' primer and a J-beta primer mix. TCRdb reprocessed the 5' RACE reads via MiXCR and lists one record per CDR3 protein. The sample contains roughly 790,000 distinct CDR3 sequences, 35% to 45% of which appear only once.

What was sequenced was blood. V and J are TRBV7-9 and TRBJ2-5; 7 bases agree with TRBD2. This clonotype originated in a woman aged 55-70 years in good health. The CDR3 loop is CATLGREKRQETQYF. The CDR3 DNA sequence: TGTGCCACTTTGGGGCGGGAGAAGAGACAAGAGACCCAGTACTTC. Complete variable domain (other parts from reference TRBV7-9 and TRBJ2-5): DTGVSQNPRHKITKRGQNVTFRCDPISEHNRLYWYRQTLGQGPEFLTYFQNEAQLEKSRLLSDRFSAERPKGSFSTLEIQRTEQGDSAMYLCATLGREKRQETQYFGPGTRLLVL.